These 5 T cell receptor beta chains were all obtained from the same sample, sequenced in a study of T-cell memory formation after mild COVID-19. TCRdb re-called the 5' RACE reads through MiXCR, storing one row per CDR3 protein. This table has fewer than 650,000 distinct CDR3 sequences, approximately 15% appearing once. The sequenced material came from PBMCs or a T cell subset sorted from them (not recorded which). Source of these receptors: an adult woman who had mild COVID-19 (a few samples of this study predate the infection). Cell type and time point are not known.

The table lists this clonotype with a few counts. V usage is TRBV4-1 and J usage is TRBJ1-1; 12 positions match TRBD1. V trimming: 5 bases; J trimming: 7 bases; junction bases outside the gene matches: 8. Germline V CDR1 and CDR2: MGHRA, YSYEKL. The CDR3 length is 15 residues. The CDR3 bases are TGCGCCAGCAGCACTCCCGGGACAGGGGGCGATGAAGCTTTCTTT. It translates to CASSTPGTGGDEAFF.

The chain is built from TRBV9 and TRBJ1-1; 7 bases line up with TRBD1. Trimming at V came to 2 bases and at J to 5 bases, leaving 12 bases not matched to a gene. In germline, CDR1 is SGDLS, CDR2 YYNGEE. The CDR3 is 16 amino acids. The CDR3 loop is CASSVGDSPVGTEAFF. CDR3 coding DNA: TGTGCCAGCAGCGTCGGGGACAGTCCGGTAGGAACTGAAGCTTTCTTT. Looking up the rest from reference TRBV9 and TRBJ1-1 gives the full variable domain: DSGVTQTPKHLITATGQRVTLRCSPRSGDLSVYWYQQSLDQGLQFLIQYYNGEERAKGNILERFSAQQFPDLHSELNLSSLELGDSALYFCASSVGDSPVGTEAFFGQGTRLTVV.

This chain links TRBV10-3 with TRBJ2-5; no clear D. Trimming cost V 3 bases and J 3 bases, with 8 bases left between them. Germline V lookup: CDR1 ENHRY, CDR2 SYGVKD. This CDR3 contains 13 residues. In nucleotides, the CDR3 is TGTGCCATCAGTGATTCCCAGAAAGAGACCCAGTACTTC. This sequence encodes CAISDSQKETQYF.

The chain employs TRBV7-9 and TRBJ2-4, with D hard to call. Trimming pared 0 bases from V and 10 bases from J, leaving 7 bases between. Germline assignment: CDR1 SEHNR and CDR2 FQNEAQ (reference sequence). This CDR3 has 12 amino acids. This CDR3 is CASSLAGWIQYF. The CDR3 nucleotides read TGTGCCAGCAGCTTAGCGGGGTGGATTCAGTACTTC.

The table lists this clonotype with a few counts. The chain uses TRBV29-1 and TRBJ1-2, with D possibly being TRBD1 (5 bases). V was clipped by 5 bases and J by 0 bases, with 16 bases between them. Germline loops: CDR1 SQVTM, CDR2 ANQGSEA. This CDR3 has 15 amino acids. The CDR3 sequence is CSVRTDSPTNYGYTF. The CDR3 DNA reads TGCAGCGTTCGCACCGACAGTCCAACTAACTATGGCTACACCTTC.